The 5 T cell receptor beta chains below were found in one sample sequenced in a study of blood T cell repertoires in COVID-19. Sequenced by immunoSEQ multiplex PCR; TCRdb stores in-frame clones only, minus some. The sample has 200,000 to 250,000 clones; about 85% are singletons. Specimen: peripheral blood. These receptors were taken from a woman at least 80 years old with active or convalescent COVID-19.

V gene TRBV6-1 combines with J gene TRBJ2-1, with 11 bases identical to TRBD2. The V and J ends lost 7 bases and 10 bases, in that order; junction bases with no gene match: 6. This CDR3 comprises 13 residues. Germline V CDR1 and CDR2: MNHNS, SASEGT. CDR3 coding DNA: TGTGCCAGCATTGGGACTAGCGGCCACGAGCAGTTCTTC. It yields the protein CASIGTSGHEQFF.

This rearrangement joins TRBV10-3 to TRBJ2-3; D ambiguous. Germline CDR1 and CDR2: ENHRY and SYGVKD. V lost 0 bases and J lost 0, with 10 bases in between. The CDR3 is 16 amino acids. The DNA for the CDR3 is TGTGCCATCAGTGAGTCGGGTAGCCGTAGCACAGATACGCAGTATTTT. Its protein is CAISESGSRSTDTQYF.

V usage is TRBV5-1 and J usage is TRBJ1-4; 9 bases are shared with TRBD1. Per germline, CDR1 SGHRS and CDR2 YFSETQ. This CDR3 has 14 residues. Germline trimming cut 4 bases from V and 7 bases from J; bases unmatched to any gene: 5. The CDR3 here is CASSTGTGSEKLFF. The CDR3 coding sequence is TGCGCCAGCAGCACCGGGACAGGGAGTGAAAAACTGTTTTTT.

V gene TRBV19 combines with J gene TRBJ1-6; D may be TRBD1 (5 bases). The CDR3 is 14 residues long. Per germline, CDR1 LNHDA and CDR2 SQIVND (reference sequence). Trimming took 11 bases from V and 2 from J, leaving 13 bases between them. The DNA of the CDR3 is TGTGCCTCTAAAGGGGTTGCCTATAATTCACCCCTCCACTTT. Translation: CASKGVAYNSPLHF. The variable domain in full, with the rest retrieved from reference TRBV19 and TRBJ1-6, is DGGITQSPKYLFRKEGQNVTLSCEQNLNHDAMYWYRQDPGQGLRLIYYSQIVNDFQKGDIAEGYSVSREKKESFPLTVTSAQKNPTAFYLCASKGVAYNSPLHFGNGTRLTVT.

The rearrangement links TRBV5-4 to TRBJ2-1; 7 nucleotides line up with TRBD1. Germline V lookup: CDR1 SGHNT, CDR2 YYREEE (reference sequence). The junction had 5 bases not matched to a gene; V was cut back by 4 bases and J by 4 bases. This CDR3 is 14 amino acids long. This chain's CDR3 is CASSVDREYNEQFF. The CDR3 region has the DNA TGTGCCAGCAGCGTCGACAGGGAGTACAATGAGCAGTTCTTC.